Listed below are T cell receptor beta chains from one sample, sequenced in a study of blood T cell repertoires in COVID-19. Sequencing used immunoSEQ multiplex PCR; TCRdb keeps in-frame clones, though not all of them. The sample includes around 300,000 clones, about nine tenths seen only once; the top ten take 1.5% to 2%. Sequencing used PBMCs or T cells enriched from blood (not recorded which). These receptors originate from a woman aged 40 to 55 who had recovered from COVID-19. Both conserved end residues are part of each CDR3. A D gene is named only where the DNA matches it firmly.

D gene: -
J gene: TRBJ2-5
V gene: TRBV12-1
CDR3 length: 15
CDR3 protein: CASSAGTDYQETQYF

D gene: -
J gene: TRBJ1-1
V gene: TRBV19
CDR3 length: 14
CDR3 protein: CASSIGASNTEAFF

D gene: -
J gene: TRBJ1-2
V gene: TRBV18
CDR3 length: 13
CDR3 protein: CASSSSTQDGYTF

D gene: -
J gene: TRBJ1-2
V gene: TRBV19
CDR3 length: 15
CDR3 protein: CASRPTAGGNYGYTF

D gene: TRBD1
J gene: TRBJ1-2
V gene: TRBV4-1
CDR3 length: 15
CDR3 protein: CASSQRTGDPYGYTF

D gene: TRBD2
J gene: TRBJ2-2
V gene: TRBV11-2
CDR3 length: 17
CDR3 protein: CASSSPGLAGGTGELFF

D gene: -
J gene: TRBJ2-2
V gene: TRBV5-4
CDR3 length: 13
CDR3 protein: CASSLGATGELFF

D gene: -
J gene: TRBJ2-2
V gene: TRBV11-2
CDR3 length: 19
CDR3 protein: CASSFPPGRALVTTGELFF

D gene: TRBD1
J gene: TRBJ1-1
V gene: TRBV30
CDR3 length: 15
CDR3 protein: CAWSYTGGMNTEAFF

D gene: TRBD1
J gene: TRBJ1-1
V gene: TRBV2
CDR3 length: 17
CDR3 protein: CASSGYSKTGVNTEAFF

D gene: -
J gene: TRBJ1-1
V gene: TRBV5-4
CDR3 length: 16
CDR3 protein: CASSRLAGHMNTEAFF

D gene: TRBD1
J gene: TRBJ1-6
V gene: TRBV9
CDR3 length: 16
CDR3 protein: CASSFGTGGGYSPLHF

D gene: -
J gene: TRBJ1-1
V gene: TRBV29-1
CDR3 length: 13
CDR3 protein: CSVPQRGRPEAFF

D gene: TRBD1
J gene: TRBJ1-3
V gene: TRBV19
CDR3 length: 15
CDR3 protein: CASSQDRYRGNTIYF

D gene: TRBD1
J gene: TRBJ2-5
V gene: TRBV18
CDR3 length: 16
CDR3 protein: CASSPQSRGLGETQYF

D gene: -
J gene: TRBJ1-2
V gene: TRBV6-5
CDR3 length: 14
CDR3 protein: CASSRQDANYGYTF

D gene: TRBD1
J gene: TRBJ1-5
V gene: TRBV18
CDR3 length: 16
CDR3 protein: CASSPATRGLGQPQHF

D gene: -
J gene: TRBJ1-5
V gene: TRBV7-9
CDR3 length: 13
CDR3 protein: CASSLGGSQPQHF

D gene: TRBD1
J gene: TRBJ2-7
V gene: TRBV5-1
CDR3 length: 13
CDR3 protein: CASADRDRSEQYF

D gene: TRBD1
J gene: TRBJ1-1
V gene: TRBV28
CDR3 length: 15
CDR3 protein: CASSSYRGANTEAFF

D gene: TRBD1
J gene: TRBJ1-2
V gene: TRBV6-5
CDR3 length: 13
CDR3 protein: CASRPDRDYGYTF

D gene: -
J gene: TRBJ2-6
V gene: TRBV21-1
CDR3 length: 21
CDR3 protein: CASSKALGGVRSPSGANVLTF

D gene: -
J gene: TRBJ1-1
V gene: TRBV19
CDR3 length: 15
CDR3 protein: CASSIRVTQSTEAFF

D gene: -
J gene: TRBJ1-2
V gene: TRBV5-6
CDR3 length: 18
CDR3 protein: CASSFFVVTQAARDGYTF

D gene: -
J gene: TRBJ1-2
V gene: TRBV18
CDR3 length: 15
CDR3 protein: CASSLDSGGNYGYTF

D gene: TRBD2
J gene: TRBJ2-5
V gene: TRBV3-1/TRBV3-2
CDR3 length: 15
CDR3 protein: CASRGVKLVEETQYF

D gene: -
J gene: TRBJ2-3
V gene: TRBV4-2
CDR3 length: 14
CDR3 protein: CASSQDMSTDTQYF

D gene: TRBD1
J gene: TRBJ1-2
V gene: TRBV7-9
CDR3 length: 14
CDR3 protein: CASSLAGTGGGYTF

D gene: TRBD2
J gene: TRBJ2-7
V gene: TRBV7-8
CDR3 length: 14
CDR3 protein: CASSSGLVSYEQYF

D gene: TRBD2
J gene: TRBJ2-2
V gene: TRBV2
CDR3 length: 16
CDR3 protein: CATSAYGRGDTGELFF

D gene: TRBD1
J gene: TRBJ1-2
V gene: TRBV6-6
CDR3 length: 15
CDR3 protein: CASSQRDRKQYGYTF

D gene: TRBD1
J gene: TRBJ1-2
V gene: TRBV5-4
CDR3 length: 13
CDR3 protein: CASSADRRYGYTF

D gene: -
J gene: TRBJ1-2
V gene: TRBV5-1
CDR3 length: 13
CDR3 protein: CASSLQVNYGYTF

D gene: TRBD1
J gene: TRBJ1-2
V gene: TRBV2
CDR3 length: 16
CDR3 protein: CAILGGQGVWRYGYTF

D gene: -
J gene: TRBJ1-2
V gene: TRBV27
CDR3 length: 14
CDR3 protein: CASSSRSANYGYTF

D gene: TRBD1
J gene: TRBJ1-4
V gene: TRBV30
CDR3 length: 15
CDR3 protein: CAWISGQGPNEKLFF

D gene: -
J gene: TRBJ1-4
V gene: TRBV23-1
CDR3 length: 14
CDR3 protein: CASRLPRANEKLFF

D gene: -
J gene: TRBJ1-1
V gene: TRBV19
CDR3 length: 13
CDR3 protein: CASSFFGNTEAFF

D gene: TRBD2
J gene: TRBJ2-1
V gene: TRBV30
CDR3 length: 14
CDR3 protein: CAWGAGGPIAEQFF